Below are 31 T cell receptor beta chains sequenced from a single sample in a study of cytotoxic CD8 clonotypes in ibrutinib-treated CLL. The data were produced by immunoSEQ multiplex PCR, yet TCRdb's version contains in-frame clones alone and is incomplete. The table records about 25,000 clones, 85% of them present only once. This sample comprised PBMCs, obtained after 24 months of ibrutinib treatment. The receptors come from a human donor with chronic lymphocytic leukemia.

V usage is TRBV6-1 and J usage is TRBJ1-2; D is ambiguous. The CDR3 is made up of 13 amino acids. The V end was cut by 1 base, the J end by 1 base, with 4 bases between. From germline, CDR1 is MNHNS and CDR2 SASEGT. The CDR3 sequence is CASSEGSNYGYTF. In nucleotides, the CDR3 is TGTGCCAGCAGTGAAGGGAGTAACTATGGCTACACCTTC.

The table lists this clone with a count of one. V and J are TRBV7-8 and TRBJ2-5, with 10 bases aligning to TRBD1. The CDR3 consists of 14 residues. Germline V CDR1 and CDR2: SGHVS, FQNEAQ. The V and J ends lost 5 bases and 3 bases, in that order; junction bases with no gene match: 3. The CDR3 reads CASSAGTGEETQYF. The DNA for the CDR3 is TGTGCCAGCAGCGCCGGGACAGGGGAAGAGACCCAGTACTTC.

Only one count was recorded for this clone. The V gene is TRBV25-1, the J gene TRBJ2-7; weak D call: TRBD1 (6 bases). CDR1 MGHDK and CDR2 SYGVNS come from the germline V gene. The ends were cut back, 3 bases at V and 3 bases at J, with 15 bases in the middle. This CDR3 spans 15 amino acids. The CDR3 bases are TGTGCCAGCAGTGACAAACAACAGGGAAGCTACGAGCAGTACTTC. It translates to CASSDKQQGSYEQYF.

The CDR3 region has the DNA TGTGCCAGCAGTGTTGGGGAGAGGCAGCCCCAGCATTTT. This gives the protein CASSVGERQPQHF. The chain links TRBV6-4 to TRBJ1-5, with D unresolved. The ends were cut back, 4 bases at V and 7 bases at J, with 11 bases in the middle. The CDR3 length is 13 residues. Looked up from germline, CDR1 is MRHNA and CDR2 is SNTAGT.

This clone has just a few counts. CDR3 bases: TGTGCCAGCGACAGAAGAGAAGATAGCAATCAGCCCCAGCATTTT. This codes for CASDRREDSNQPQHF. The V and J genes are TRBV2 and TRBJ1-5; D perhaps matches TRBD1 (5 bases). V was cut by 8 bases and J by 0 bases, with 14 bases left in between. Germline values: CDR1 SNHLY, CDR2 FYNNEI. This CDR3 region has 15 residues. The full variable domain, its missing parts supplied by reference TRBV2 and TRBJ1-5, is EPEVTQTPSHQVTQMGQEVILRCVPISNHLYFYWYRQILGQKVEFLVSFYNNEISEKSEIFDDQFSVERPDGSNFTLKIRSTKLEDSAMYFCASDRREDSNQPQHFGDGTRLSIL.

This clone was recorded only once. DNA for the CDR3: TGTGCCAGCAGATTGAGGACAGGGGTACCCTACGAGCAGTACTTC. Translated, it gives CASRLRTGVPYEQYF. This chain joins TRBV6-5 and TRBJ2-7; TRBD1 aligns across 9 bases. V gave up 6 bases and J gave up 2 bases; unmatched junction bases: 8. This CDR3 contains 15 residues. In germline, CDR1 is MNHEY, CDR2 SVGAGI.

The rearrangement uses TRBV9 and TRBJ2-7, with D maybe TRBD1 (5 bases). Germline V CDR1 and CDR2: SGDLS, YYNGEE. V was pared by 0 bases and J by 2 bases, with 9 bases between. This CDR3 has 14 residues. In DNA, the CDR3 is TGTGCCAGCAGCGTAGAGGGGCAAACCTACGAGCAGTACTTC. This gives the protein CASSVEGQTYEQYF.

The rearrangement joins TRBV29-1 to TRBJ1-1; D is perhaps TRBD1 (6 bases). The CDR3 contains 12 residues. Deletions cut 7 bases from V and 3 bases from J, with 12 bases between. Germline assignment: CDR1 SQVTM and CDR2 ANQGSEA. CDR3 loop: CSAGGGDTEAFF. CDR3 coding DNA: TGCAGCGCCGGAGGGGGGGACACTGAAGCTTTCTTT.

The CDR3 region is CASSVYRTGFYGYTF. DNA of the CDR3: TGTGCCAGCAGCGTTTACCGGACAGGGTTCTATGGCTACACCTTC. V and J are TRBV9 and TRBJ1-2; the match to TRBD1 covers 8 bases. J was trimmed by 4 bases and V by 2 bases; bases with no gene match: 7. The CDR3 runs to 15 residues. Germline V gene data show CDR1 as SGDLS and CDR2 as YYNGEE.

This clone was found once. This chain uses TRBV27 with TRBJ1-2; perhaps TRBD1 as D (5 bases). Trimming left V 3 bases short and J 7 bases short, with 21 bases between. The CDR3 loop spans 16 amino acids. CDR1 and CDR2 (germline): MNHEY, SMNVEV (reference sequence). The CDR3 DNA is TGTGCCAGCAGTTTTGGGGGGGGGTTCGTGTTCGCTGGCTACACCTTC. Protein sequence: CASSFGGGFVFAGYTF.

This clone was counted only a few times. V usage is TRBV15 and J usage is TRBJ2-5; D is ambiguous. V was clipped by 1 base and J by 4 bases, with 10 bases between them. Germline loops: CDR1 LNHNV, CDR2 YYDKDF (reference sequence). This CDR3 comprises 14 residues. In DNA form, the CDR3 reads TGTGCCACCAGCAGAGGTTTCGAAGGAGAGACCCAGTACTTC. Translating it yields CATSRGFEGETQYF. The full variable domain, in which reference TRBV15 and TRBJ2-5 provide the parts outside the CDR3, is DAMVIQNPRYQVTQFGKPVTLSCSQTLNHNVMYWYQQKSSQAPKLLFHYYDKDFNNEADTPDNFQSRRPNTSFCFLDIRSPGLGDTAMYLCATSRGFEGETQYFGPGTRLLVL.

The chain uses TRBV11-2 and TRBJ1-2; no firm D call. Germline V CDR1 and CDR2: SGHAT, FQNNGV. V was pared by 4 bases and J by 7 bases, with 10 bases between. CDR3 length: 12 amino acids. CDR3 nucleotide sequence: TGTGCCAGCAGCTCCTCAGGCCGTGGCTACACCTTC. Protein: CASSSSGRGYTF.

This sequence joins TRBV29-1 and TRBJ1-2; tentatively, D is TRBD1 (6 bases). This CDR3 contains 14 residues. Germline loops: CDR1 SQVTM, CDR2 ANQGSEA. V dropped 4 bases and J dropped 8 bases, with 20 bases sitting between them. CDR3 amino acids: CSVAKGSRQEGYTF. The CDR3 bases are TGCAGCGTTGCTAAAGGTTCAAGACAGGAGGGCTACACCTTC.

The chain has TRBV18 and TRBJ1-4, with D possibly TRBD1 on 6 matching bases. The ends were cut back, 3 bases at V and 6 bases at J, with 17 bases in the middle. The germline V gene encodes CDR1 KGHSH and CDR2 LQKENI. This CDR3 comprises 16 residues. The CDR3 is CASSPDLQGGDEKLFF. DNA of the CDR3: TGTGCCAGCTCACCCGACTTACAGGGTGGGGATGAAAAACTGTTTTTT.

The sample holds a few counts of this clone. The chain carries TRBV4-2 and TRBJ2-1; tentative D call: TRBD2 (6 bases). Trimming stripped 5 bases from V and 7 bases from J, with 21 bases between. The CDR3 extends over 16 amino acids. Germline loops: CDR1 LGHNA, CDR2 YNFKEQ. CDR3 region: CASSTQGGTSRNEQFF. Written as DNA, the CDR3 is TGTGCCAGCAGCACTCAGGGCGGGACCTCTCGGAATGAGCAGTTCTTC.

The chain is built from TRBV4-2 and TRBJ2-3; 15 bases are shared with TRBD2. The CDR3 is made up of 19 amino acids. Germline trimming cut 4 bases from V and 8 bases from J; bases unmatched to any gene: 16. Per germline, CDR1 LGHNA and CDR2 YNFKEQ. In DNA, the CDR3 is TGTGCCAGCAGCCTCGGACTAGCGGGGGGGCCAGGTCCTCAGCTTACGCAGTATTTT. Protein: CASSLGLAGGPGPQLTQYF.

This chain uses TRBV6-5 with TRBJ1-3; D unclear. V gave up 6 bases and J gave up 1 base, with 13 bases separating them. CDR3 length equals 15 residues. Germline loops: CDR1 MNHEY, CDR2 SVGAGI. The CDR3 nucleotides are TGTGCCAGCAGCCTGGTTTTCGGTTCTGGAAACACCATATATTTT. As protein: CASSLVFGSGNTIYF.

The rearrangement uses TRBV11-2 and TRBJ1-1, with D uncertain. The V gene lost 3 bases and the J gene lost 3 bases, with 14 bases spanning the gap. The V gene's germline CDR1 is SGHAT and CDR2 FQNNGV. This CDR3 spans 15 amino acids. CDR3 loop: CASSLHGGGDTEAFF. CDR3 bases: TGTGCCAGCAGCTTGCACGGTGGTGGGGACACTGAAGCTTTCTTT.

The chain joins TRBV7-9 to TRBJ2-4, with 8 bases identical to TRBD1. Germline CDR1 and CDR2: SEHNR and FQNEAQ (reference sequence). Trimming cost V 3 bases and J 3 bases; bases outside gene matches: 7. The CDR3 loop spans 16 amino acids. CDR3 sequence: CASSFGLGQGKNIQYF. The CDR3 nucleotides are TGTGCCAGCAGCTTCGGACTTGGACAGGGCAAAAACATTCAGTACTTC.

This clone was detected only a few times. This chain links TRBV18 with TRBJ1-1; tentative D call: TRBD1 (6 bases). With 6 bases removed from V and 1 base from J, the gap between germline ends came to 15 bases. CDR1 is KGHSH and CDR2 is LQKENI in the germline V gene. The CDR3 has 15 amino acids. The CDR3 reads CASSRSYRENTEAFF. The CDR3 nucleotides read TGTGCCAGCTCTCGAAGCTACAGGGAGAACACTGAAGCTTTCTTT.

The count of this clone is one. In nucleotides, the CDR3 is TGTGCCAGCAGCGTAGCTGCCTCTGGAAACACCATATATTTT. It codes for CASSVAASGNTIYF. This chain joins TRBV9 and TRBJ1-3; D is undetermined. From germline, CDR1 is SGDLS and CDR2 YYNGEE. This CDR3 is built from 14 residues. V dropped 0 bases and J dropped 0 bases, with 4 bases sitting between them.

V gene TRBV5-1 combines with J gene TRBJ2-1, with 15 bases fitting TRBD2. The CDR3 loop spans 20 amino acids. The J segment lost 9 bases and the V segment lost 2 bases, leaving 18 bases of the junction unmatched. CDR1 SGHRS and CDR2 YFSETQ come from the germline V gene. Written as DNA, the CDR3 is TGCGCCAGCAGCTTTGGAGCCCCCTCCGGACTAGCGGGGGGGGACTCTGAGCAGTTCTTC. This encodes CASSFGAPSGLAGGDSEQFF.

This clone was detected only once. The CDR3 sequence: CASSPGTGAEETQYF. The CDR3 coding sequence is TGTGCCAGCTCACCGGGGACTGGGGCCGAAGAGACCCAGTACTTC. The rearrangement joins TRBV18 to TRBJ2-5; D is possibly TRBD2 (6 bases). Germline V lookup: CDR1 KGHSH, CDR2 LQKENI. CDR3 length: 15 amino acids. Trimming left V 3 bases short and J 3 bases short, with 14 bases between.

CDR3 sequence: CASSAFSDSPLHF. The CDR3, as DNA: TGTGCCAGCAGCGCCTTTTCAGACTCACCCCTCCACTTT. This sequence joins TRBV9 and TRBJ1-6; no clear D gene. The CDR3 is 13 residues long. The V end lost 3 bases, the J end lost 10 bases, and 11 bases lay between the germline ends. CDR1 is SGDLS and CDR2 is YYNGEE in the germline V gene.

The chain carries TRBV11-3 and TRBJ2-7; the D gene could be TRBD1 or TRBD2 (5 bases each). The germline V gene has CDR1 SGHNT and CDR2 YENEEA. The CDR3 totals 13 residues. Trimming removed 5 bases from V and 6 bases from J, with 14 bases in between. CDR3 protein: CASSVTGTLEQYF. The DNA of the CDR3 is TGTGCCAGCAGCGTAACCGGGACCCTCGAGCAGTACTTC.

The chain has TRBV11-1 and TRBJ2-7; 9 bases agree with TRBD1. The germline V gene encodes CDR1 SGHAT and CDR2 FQDESV (reference sequence). The CDR3 covers 14 residues. V was clipped by 5 bases and J by 3 bases; unmatched bases: 5. CDR3 nucleotides: TGTGCCAGCAGCCAATGGACAGGGGACTACGAGCAGTACTTC. This codes for CASSQWTGDYEQYF.

This rearrangement joins TRBV6-4 to TRBJ1-2, with 8 bases aligning to TRBD1. CDR3 length equals 13 residues. In germline, CDR1 is MRHNA, CDR2 SNTAGT. J was trimmed by 4 bases and V by 5 bases; bases with no gene match: 3. The CDR3 reads CASSYDRGYGYTF. The DNA for the CDR3 is TGTGCCAGCAGTTACGACAGGGGCTATGGCTACACCTTC.

V usage is TRBV5-1 and J usage is TRBJ1-6; D remains ambiguous. The ends were cut back, 0 bases at V and 8 bases at J, with 18 bases in the middle. Germline values: CDR1 SGHRS, CDR2 YFSETQ. The CDR3 spans 17 residues. CDR3 sequence reads: CASSLGPGPPADSPLHF. The DNA for the CDR3 is TGCGCCAGCAGCTTGGGCCCCGGACCTCCGGCTGATTCACCCCTCCACTTT. The variable domain in full, with the rest retrieved from reference TRBV5-1 and TRBJ1-6, is KAGVTQTPRYLIKTRGQQVTLSCSPISGHRSVSWYQQTPGQGLQFLFEYFSETQRNKGNFPGRFSGRQFSNSRSEMNVSTLELGDSALYLCASSLGPGPPADSPLHFGNGTRLTVT.

This clone is a singleton in its sample. CDR3 residues: CASSLVGDGTDTQYF. Here the CDR3 DNA reads TGTGCCAGCAGCTTAGTCGGGGACGGCACAGATACGCAGTATTTT. The chain employs TRBV7-2 and TRBJ2-3; either TRBD1 or TRBD2 may fit D (5 bases each). The V end was cut by 1 base, the J end by 1 base, with 9 bases between. Germline CDR1 SGHTA, CDR2 FQGNSA. CDR3 length: 15 residues. Complete variable domain (other parts from reference TRBV7-2 and TRBJ2-3): GAGVSQSPSNKVTEKGKDVELRCDPISGHTALYWYRQSLGQGLEFLIYFQGNSAPDKSGLPSDRFSAERTGGSVSTLTIQRTQQEDSAVYLCASSLVGDGTDTQYFGPGTRLTVL.

The chain links TRBV5-6 to TRBJ2-3, with no clear D. The CDR3 covers 14 residues. V lost 0 bases to trimming and J lost 0 bases, with 5 bases between them. Germline V CDR1 and CDR2: SGHDT, YYEEEE. The CDR3 bases are TGTGCCAGCAGCTTGGTCAGCAGCACAGATACGCAGTATTTT. Its translation: CASSLVSSTDTQYF.

The chain joins TRBV19 to TRBJ2-3; D is perhaps TRBD2 (6 bases). This CDR3 spans 15 amino acids. V was trimmed by 3 bases and J by 0 bases, leaving 10 bases between them. Per the germline V gene, CDR1 is LNHDA and CDR2 is SQIVND (reference sequence). The CDR3: CASSIVGTSTDTQYF. The CDR3 DNA reads as TGTGCCAGTAGTATTGTCGGGACTAGCACAGATACGCAGTATTTT.